Sequencing of this T cell receptor beta chain was carried out in a study of shared clonotypes between healthy human individuals. Study overall: Participating donors consisted of two women and a few men aged 18 to 49. The study used three CD4 naive, three CD4 memory, two CD8 naive and one CD8 memory plate per donor. Overall study findings and caveats: The sole specimen, blood, was sampled, and tissue repertoires likely differ. Memory subsets generally showed lower estimated richness than naive subsets.

Regarding this clone: Antigen unknown.

Trimming removed 10 bases at V and 6 bases at J, with 11 bases between. The CDR3 has 11 residues. Per the germline V gene, CDR1 is SNHLY and CDR2 is FYNNEI. Profiling relied on immunoSEQ multiplex PCR, and the TCRdb table lists in-frame clones only, not all of them. The table records 850,000 to 1,200,000 clones, about 76% of them present only once. The chain uses TRBV2 and TRBJ2-3; no reliable D call. The receptor was isolated from a man between 18 and 35 years old in good health. Material: memory CD4+ T cells sorted from blood. Subset specified: CD45RA-negative fraction. The CDR3 protein is CATSERDTQYF. CDR3 sequence (DNA): TGTGCCACATCGGAGAGGGATACGCAGTATTTT.